Listed here are 30 T cell receptor beta chains from one sample, sequenced in a study of T cells in Graves' hyperthyroidism and ophthalmopathy. The source material, RNA transcripts, was used to amplify TCR beta CDR3 regions. The HTBI primer set drove a first-round RT-PCR of the TCR CDR3. TCRdb recomputed calls from the multiplex PCR reads with MiXCR, one row per CDR3 protein. The table lists around 420,000 distinct CDR3 sequences, roughly 15% of them singletons, with roughly 4.8% in the top ten. The sequenced sample consisted of blood. The receptors here all came from a woman under 30 with Graves' hyperthyroidism.

This clonotype was detected a few times. The chain links TRBV6-5 to TRBJ1-1; D gene ambiguous. V was cut by 3 bases and J by 3 bases, with 14 bases left in between. Germline-derived CDR1 and CDR2 are MNHEY and SVGAGI. The CDR3 length is 15 residues. The chain's CDR3 is CASSYQPDGHTEAFF. The DNA of the CDR3 is TGTGCCAGCAGTTATCAGCCTGACGGACACACTGAAGCTTTCTTT.

This clonotype was recorded a few times. V usage is TRBV6-1 and J usage is TRBJ1-6, with D possibly matching TRBD1 (6 bases). Germline V gene sequence: CDR1 MNHNS, CDR2 SASEGT. The CDR3 is 15 amino acids. V was shortened by 6 bases and J by 5 bases, with 14 bases between the two germline ends. CDR3 loop: CASRGGTSNNSPLHF. In DNA, the CDR3 is TGTGCCAGCAGGGGAGGGACATCGAATAATTCACCCCTCCACTTT.

The J gene is TRBJ1-2, the V gene TRBV5-5; possibly TRBD1 for D (5 bases). V dropped 0 bases and J dropped 1 base, with 7 bases sitting between them. Germline V lookup: CDR1 SGHKS, CDR2 YYEKEE (reference sequence). The CDR3 length is 14 residues. The CDR3 reads CASSLEQGNYGYTF. The CDR3 DNA reads TGTGCCAGCAGCTTGGAGCAGGGTAACTATGGCTACACCTTC.

Many counts were recorded for this clonotype. The chain recombines TRBV18 with TRBJ2-3, with D maybe TRBD2 (6 bases). Germline loops: CDR1 KGHSH, CDR2 LQKENI. The V end lost 5 bases, the J end lost 6 bases, and 18 bases lay between the germline ends. The CDR3 consists of 15 residues. This CDR3 reads CASSSIRDSVDTQYF. The CDR3 DNA is TGTGCCAGCTCAAGTATCCGGGACTCCGTCGATACGCAGTATTTT.

This clonotype was picked up a small number of times. The chain is built from TRBV19 and TRBJ1-1, with 9 bases aligning to TRBD1. Trimming took 3 bases from V and 2 from J; bases not matched to a gene: 13. Looked up from germline, CDR1 is LNHDA and CDR2 is SQIVND (reference sequence). This CDR3 contains 18 residues. The CDR3 coding sequence is TGTGCCAGTAGTATGGGTTGGGCGACAGGGGGTTTTAACACTGAAGCTTTCTTT. Its protein product is CASSMGWATGGFNTEAFF.

This clonotype was found many times. V gene TRBV5-8 combines with J gene TRBJ2-5; the D gene is possibly TRBD2 (5 bases). There are 14 residues in the CDR3. Per the germline V gene, CDR1 is SGHTS and CDR2 is YDEGEE. V lost 2 bases and J lost 5, with 13 bases in between. Written as DNA, the CDR3 is TGTGCCAGCAGCTTTAGCGACCTTACGGAGACCCAGTACTTC. Translation: CASSFSDLTETQYF.

In this sample, this clonotype turned up a few times. The chain recombines TRBV6-1 with TRBJ1-6, with 7 bases identical to TRBD1. The CDR3 consists of 14 residues. Germline trimming cut 7 bases from V and 10 bases from J; bases unmatched to any gene: 10. Germline V lookup: CDR1 MNHNS, CDR2 SASEGT. The CDR3 DNA is TGTGCCAGCACCCCAGGGGGTTATGGCTCACCCCTCCACTTT. Amino acid sequence: CASTPGGYGSPLHF.

The sample holds many counts of this clonotype. The chain carries TRBV11-2 and TRBJ1-1; D perhaps matches TRBD1 (6 bases). Germline V gives CDR1 SGHAT, CDR2 FQNNGV. V was shortened by 3 bases and J by 3 bases, with 11 bases between the two germline ends. This CDR3 has 14 amino acids. The DNA for the CDR3 is TGTGCCAGCAGCTTTATTGCAGGGGACACTGAAGCTTTCTTT. Encoded protein: CASSFIAGDTEAFF.

There are many counts of this clonotype. This chain links TRBV30 with TRBJ1-4; D possibly corresponds to TRBD1 (5 bases). Germline assignment: CDR1 GTSNPN and CDR2 SVGIG (reference sequence). Deletions cut 5 bases from V and 5 bases from J, with 15 bases between. The CDR3 spans 14 residues. The CDR3 loop reads CAWDRDLSNEKLFF. The CDR3 DNA reads as TGTGCCTGGGACCGGGACTTGAGCAATGAAAAACTGTTTTTT.

The table lists this clonotype with many counts. The chain recombines TRBV4-1 with TRBJ1-5, with D uncertain. Trimming took off 0 bases at V and 6 bases at J, with 6 bases between the two ends. This CDR3 has 13 amino acids. Germline-derived CDR1 and CDR2 are MGHRA and YSYEKL. CDR3 in DNA: TGCGCCAGCAGCCAAGATCTGGGTCAGCCCCAGCATTTT. This gives the protein CASSQDLGQPQHF.

The chain uses TRBV7-9 and TRBJ2-2; D is undetermined. The CDR3 sequence is 14 residues long. With 1 base removed from V and 6 bases from J, the gap between germline ends came to 9 bases. Per germline, CDR1 SEHNR and CDR2 FQNEAQ (reference sequence). The CDR3 DNA follows: TGTGCCAGCAGCTTAGTCTCAAGGTCCGGGGAGCTGTTTTTT. This translates into CASSLVSRSGELFF.

The V gene is TRBV2, the J gene TRBJ1-1; TRBD1 agrees at 8 bases. Per the germline V gene, CDR1 is SNHLY and CDR2 is FYNNEI. This CDR3 comprises 15 residues. The ends lost 2 bases at V and 2 bases at J; junction bases unmatched: 4. As DNA, the CDR3 is TGTGCCAGCAGTGAAATGGGACAGGTAAACACTGAAGCTTTCTTT. Translated: CASSEMGQVNTEAFF.

This clonotype was seen a few times. The V gene is TRBV29-1, the J gene TRBJ2-2, with D perhaps TRBD1 (6 bases). From germline, CDR1 is SQVTM and CDR2 ANQGSEA. The V gene lost 7 bases and the J gene lost 4 bases, with 16 bases spanning the gap. The CDR3 spans 14 residues. The CDR3 loop is CSGREQGPTGELFF. The CDR3 DNA reads as TGCAGCGGTCGAGAACAGGGACCCACCGGGGAGCTGTTTTTT.

The gene calls are TRBV20-1 and TRBJ2-7, with a possible D match to TRBD1 (6 bases). Germline CDR1 reads DFQATT; CDR2 reads SNEGSKA (reference sequence). Trimming removed 5 bases at V and 0 bases at J, with 11 bases between. This CDR3 spans 13 amino acids. The CDR3 sequence is CSALQGSSYEQYF. For the CDR3, the DNA is TGCAGTGCTCTTCAGGGGTCCTCCTACGAGCAGTACTTC.

The table lists this clonotype with a count of one. A junction boundary mismatches the germline segment, possibly from a read error. The chain carries TRBV7-2 and TRBJ2-5; 7 positions agree with TRBD1. CDR3 length: 14 amino acids. Germline CDR1 and CDR2: SGHTA and FQGNSA. CDR3 loop: CASSQQGTGATQYF. CDR3 bases: TGCGCCAGCAGCCAGCAGGGTACAGGGGCCACCCAGTACTTC. Full variable domain (missing parts from reference TRBV7-2 and TRBJ2-5): GAGVSQSPSNKVTEKGKDVELRCDPISGHTALYWYRQSLGQGLEFLIYFQGNSAPDKSGLPSDRFSAERTGGSVSTLTIQRTQQEDSAVYLCASSQQGTGATQYFGPGTRLLVL.

This clonotype was observed at least ten times. The chain links TRBV5-1 to TRBJ2-3; D is perhaps TRBD2 (6 bases). Germline loops: CDR1 SGHRS, CDR2 YFSETQ. V lost 2 bases and J 0 bases, leaving 16 bases between the germline ends. The CDR3 runs 17 residues. CDR3 protein: CASSFHKRVVSTDTQYF. DNA of the CDR3: TGCGCCAGCAGCTTCCACAAGCGGGTTGTTAGCACAGATACGCAGTATTTT.

This clonotype appeared a few times. The chain links TRBV20-1 to TRBJ1-1; D gene ambiguous. The CDR3 is 14 amino acids. In germline, CDR1 is DFQATT, CDR2 SNEGSKA (reference sequence). V was shortened by 0 bases and J by 1 base, with 9 bases between the two germline ends. As DNA, the CDR3 is TGCAGTGCTAGAGATTGGAACCCGAACACTGAAGCTTTCTTT. Its translation is CSARDWNPNTEAFF.

This clonotype occurred many times. The chain couples TRBV7-9 to TRBJ1-1; D is ambiguous. Trimming cost V 2 bases and J 1 base, with 11 bases left between them. Germline V CDR1 and CDR2: SEHNR, FQNEAQ (reference sequence). The CDR3 sequence is 15 residues long. CDR3 sequence reads: CASSLTFSENTEAFF. The CDR3 DNA sequence: TGTGCCAGCAGCTTAACCTTCTCGGAGAACACTGAAGCTTTCTTT. Filled out from reference TRBV7-9 and TRBJ1-1, the complete variable domain reads DTGVSQNPRHKITKRGQNVTFRCDPISEHNRLYWYRQTLGQGPEFLTYFQNEAQLEKSRLLSDRFSAERPKGSFSTLEIQRTEQGDSAMYLCASSLTFSENTEAFFGQGTRLTVV.

This clonotype was counted at least ten times. This sequence joins TRBV6-2 or TRBV6-3 and TRBJ1-3; D is unclear. The germline gives CDR1 MNHEY, CDR2 SVGEGT. V shed 5 bases and J shed 4 bases, with 12 bases lying between them. The length of the CDR3 is 14 residues. CDR3 DNA: TGTGCCAGCAGTCCAGAAGTTCTCGGAAACACCATATATTTT. Translation gives CASSPEVLGNTIYF.

This clonotype turned up a few times. The V call is TRBV5-1, the J call TRBJ2-7; 11 bases line up with TRBD2. Germline assignment: CDR1 SGHRS and CDR2 YFSETQ. After removal of 1 base from V and 3 bases from J, the junction contained 9 bases not matched to a gene. The CDR3 totals 17 residues. The CDR3 bases are TGCGCCAGCAGCTTGCTCCAGACTAGCGGGGCTAGCTACGAGCAGTACTTC. Its translation: CASSLLQTSGASYEQYF.

The CDR3 nucleotides are TGCAGCGTTGAAGCCAACCCTGGGACTGAAGCTTTCTTT. This gives the protein CSVEANPGTEAFF. The chain links TRBV29-1 to TRBJ1-1; D uncertain. Trimming removed 1 base at V and 5 bases at J, with 11 bases between. This CDR3 is built from 13 residues. Germline CDR1 SQVTM, CDR2 ANQGSEA.

The table lists this clonotype with many counts. The J gene is TRBJ2-1, the V gene TRBV30; 10 bases line up with TRBD2. CDR3 length: 13 amino acids. The V gene's germline CDR1 is GTSNPN and CDR2 SVGIG (reference sequence). The V gene end was trimmed by 8 bases and the J gene end by 15 bases; junction bases not matched to a gene: 16. CDR3: CATTPGGLACGFF. The DNA for the CDR3 is TGTGCCACCACCCCGGGGGGACTAGCGTGTGGGTTCTTC.

This clonotype was detected ten times or more. This chain joins TRBV5-1 and TRBJ1-1; D unclear. Germline loops: CDR1 SGHRS, CDR2 YFSETQ. V shed 0 bases and J shed 0 bases, with 12 bases lying between them. The CDR3 extends over 16 amino acids. CDR3 loop: CASSLVGGRLNTEAFF. In DNA, the CDR3 is TGCGCCAGCAGCTTGGTGGGAGGGCGACTGAACACTGAAGCTTTCTTT.

The chain uses TRBV12-3 or TRBV12-4 and TRBJ1-1, with 9 bases identical to TRBD1. The V and J ends lost 6 bases and 4 bases, in that order; junction bases with no gene match: 3. This CDR3 spans 13 amino acids. The CDR3 loop reads CASRATGGTEAFF. The CDR3 DNA reads TGTGCCAGCAGAGCGACAGGGGGCACTGAAGCTTTCTTT.

Turning to this clonotype: A much larger clonotype is one base distant, so this may be a read error. The chain employs TRBV7-2 and TRBJ2-2, with D possibly TRBD1 on 6 matching bases. Trimming cost V 4 bases and J 1 base, with 7 bases left between them. The CDR3 contains 14 residues. Germline values: CDR1 SGHTA, CDR2 FQGNSA. The CDR3 DNA reads as TGTGCCAGCAGCTCAGGGGTGAACACCGGGGAGCTGTTTTTT. Amino acids: CASSSGVNTGELFF.

A word on this clonotype: A read error may be the cause here, since a much bigger clone is one base away. The chain uses TRBV18 and TRBJ2-7; 7 bases match TRBD1. The V segment lost 4 bases and the J segment 5 bases; nucleotides outside the gene matches: 11. Germline V gives CDR1 KGHSH, CDR2 LQKENI. The CDR3 extends over 15 amino acids. CDR3 bases: TGTGCCAGCTCACGCACACGGGACAGAACCCACGAGCAGTACTTC. It encodes CASSRTRDRTHEQYF.

A few counts support this clonotype. The chain links TRBV15 to TRBJ2-2; D remains ambiguous. In germline, CDR1 is LNHNV, CDR2 YYDKDF (reference sequence). Deletions cut 8 bases from V and 6 bases from J, with 7 bases between. This CDR3 contains 11 residues. CDR3 nucleotides: TGTGCCACCGATTGGGCCGGGGAGCTGTTTTTT. Protein sequence: CATDWAGELFF.

This clonotype was observed at least ten times. The chain links TRBV7-2 to TRBJ2-6; TRBD1 matches 7 bases. The germline gives CDR1 SGHTA, CDR2 FQGNSA. The ends lost 7 bases at V and 0 bases at J; junction bases unmatched: 9. The CDR3 covers 17 residues. As DNA, the CDR3 is TGTGCCAGCACCCTCTTAGGGACAGCCTCTGGGGCCAACGTCCTGACTTTC. Translated, it gives CASTLLGTASGANVLTF.

This clonotype was seen repeatedly, ten times or more. The chain carries TRBV20-1 and TRBJ2-7; a possible D gene is TRBD2 (6 bases). Trimming took 3 bases from V and 2 from J, leaving 17 bases between them. The CDR3 totals 15 residues. Germline values: CDR1 DFQATT, CDR2 SNEGSKA (reference sequence). CDR3 loop: CSASHSGVSPYEQYF. Written as DNA, the CDR3 is TGCAGTGCTAGTCATTCGGGAGTTTCCCCCTACGAGCAGTACTTC.

This clonotype occurred many times. The chain joins TRBV7-9 to TRBJ1-1, with TRBD1 as a possible D gene (6 bases). The V gene's germline CDR1 is SEHNR and CDR2 FQNEAQ (reference sequence). The CDR3 extends over 13 amino acids. Deletions cut 1 base from V and 7 bases from J, with 10 bases between. The CDR3 loop reads CASSLGGQNEAFF. The CDR3 nucleotides read TGTGCCAGCAGCTTAGGCGGACAGAATGAAGCTTTCTTT.